This T cell receptor beta chain was identified in a study of shared clonotypes between healthy human individuals. Study background: CD4 naive and CD4 memory each took three plates per donor, while CD8 naive took two and CD8 memory one.

The CDR3 consists of 17 residues. Germline values: CDR1 SGHTA, CDR2 FQGNSA. Clones were read by immunoSEQ multiplex PCR, and TCRdb kept only the in-frame ones, dropping some. The sample carries about 2.4 million clones, 80% to 95% recorded once. This TCR was recovered from a man aged 18 to 30 in good health. Some clones in this sample may be carry-over from other donors' samples. The sample was naive CD4+ T cells from PBMCs. Subset indicated: CD45RA+ positively selected. V usage is TRBV7-2 and J usage is TRBJ2-5; 13 positions match TRBD2. The end of the DNA aligns better with TRBJ2-7, so the J call may be wrong. The CDR3 DNA is TGTGCCAGCAGCTCCCGGACTAGCGGGAGTTCGTCTTACGAGCAGTACTTC. Its translation is CASSSRTSGSSSYEQYF.